Listed here is a single T cell receptor beta chain. What it binds is unknown. The PCR ran on 60 Vbeta and 13 Jbeta primers. Assay used: immunoSEQ multiplex PCR; TCRdb lists only in-frame clones, some missing. The sample contains 130,000 to 150,000 clones, 80% of which appear only once. This sample is part of a study of cytomegalovirus exposure and HLA in healthy donors. Overall study findings and caveats: CMV antigen specificity was confirmed in vitro for a few CMV-associated chains. The study designated over 150 TCR beta chains cytomegalovirus-associated. The classifier reportedly diagnosed cytomegalovirus status with high sensitivity and specificity.

In germline, CDR1 is SGHTA, CDR2 FQGNSA. The CDR3 extends over 15 amino acids. Germline trimming cut 8 bases from V and 3 bases from J; bases unmatched to any gene: 8. The sample consisted of PBMCs. The TCR comes from a male donor in good health and CMV-seronegative. The chain uses TRBV7-2 and TRBJ1-5, with TRBD1 identical over 9 bases. In nucleotides, the CDR3 is TGTGCCAGCCGTTGGACAGGGGATTTCAATCAGCCCCAGCATTTT. Amino acid sequence: CASRWTGDFNQPQHF. The variable domain in full, completed from reference TRBV7-2 and TRBJ1-5, reads GAGVSQSPSNKVTEKGKDVELRCDPISGHTALYWYRQSLGQGLEFLIYFQGNSAPDKSGLPSDRFSAERTGGSVSTLTIQRTQQEDSAVYLCASRWTGDFNQPQHFGDGTRLSIL.